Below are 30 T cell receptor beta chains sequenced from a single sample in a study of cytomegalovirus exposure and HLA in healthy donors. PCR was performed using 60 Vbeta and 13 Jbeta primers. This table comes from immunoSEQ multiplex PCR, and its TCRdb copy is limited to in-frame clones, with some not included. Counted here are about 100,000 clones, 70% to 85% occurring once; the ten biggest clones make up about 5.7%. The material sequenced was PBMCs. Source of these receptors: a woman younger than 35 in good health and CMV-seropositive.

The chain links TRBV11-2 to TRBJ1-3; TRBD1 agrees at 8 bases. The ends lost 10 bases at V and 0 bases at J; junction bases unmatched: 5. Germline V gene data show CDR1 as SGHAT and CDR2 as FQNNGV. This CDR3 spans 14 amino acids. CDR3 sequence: CATGTGRSGNTIYF. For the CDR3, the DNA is TGTGCCACTGGGACAGGCCGCTCTGGAAACACCATATATTTT.

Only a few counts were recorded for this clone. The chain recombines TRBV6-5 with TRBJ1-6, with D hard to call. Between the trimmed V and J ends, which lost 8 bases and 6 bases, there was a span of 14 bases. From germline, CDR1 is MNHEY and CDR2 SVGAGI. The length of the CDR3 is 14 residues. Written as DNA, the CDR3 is TGTGCCAGCTCCGACGCCGGGGTTAATTCACCCCTCCACTTT. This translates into CASSDAGVNSPLHF.

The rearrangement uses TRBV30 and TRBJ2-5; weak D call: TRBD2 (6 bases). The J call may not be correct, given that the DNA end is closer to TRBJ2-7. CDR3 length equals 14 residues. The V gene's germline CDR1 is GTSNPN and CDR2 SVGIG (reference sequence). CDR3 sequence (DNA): TGTGCCTGGAGTGTCCGCGGGAAAGAATACGAGCAGTACTTC. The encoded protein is CAWSVRGKEYEQYF.

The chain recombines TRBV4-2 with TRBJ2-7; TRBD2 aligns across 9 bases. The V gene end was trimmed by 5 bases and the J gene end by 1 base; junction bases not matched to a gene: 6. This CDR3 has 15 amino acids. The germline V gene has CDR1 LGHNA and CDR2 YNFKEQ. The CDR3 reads CASSLIAGDSYEQYF. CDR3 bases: TGTGCCAGCAGCTTGATAGCGGGAGATTCCTACGAGCAGTACTTC.

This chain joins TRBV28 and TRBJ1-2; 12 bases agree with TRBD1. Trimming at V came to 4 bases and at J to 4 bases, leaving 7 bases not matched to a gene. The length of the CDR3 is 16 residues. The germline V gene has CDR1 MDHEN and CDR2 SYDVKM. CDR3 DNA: TGTGCCAGCAGTTCGGGACAGGGGGCGCAGCTCTATGGCTACACCTTC. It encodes CASSSGQGAQLYGYTF.

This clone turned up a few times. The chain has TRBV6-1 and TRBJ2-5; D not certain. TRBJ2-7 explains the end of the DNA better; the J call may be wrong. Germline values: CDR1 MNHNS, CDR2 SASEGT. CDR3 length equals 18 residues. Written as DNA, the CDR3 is TGTGCCAGCAGTGAAGCCCTTACTAAGGCCCCAAATGTCTACGAGCAGTACTTC. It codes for CASSEALTKAPNVYEQYF.

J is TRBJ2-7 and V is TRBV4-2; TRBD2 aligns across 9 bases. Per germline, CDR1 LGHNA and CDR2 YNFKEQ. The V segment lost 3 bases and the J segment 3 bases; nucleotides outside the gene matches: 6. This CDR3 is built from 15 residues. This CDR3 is CASSQHSGSFYEQYF. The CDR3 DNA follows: TGTGCCAGCAGCCAGCATAGCGGGAGCTTCTACGAGCAGTACTTC.

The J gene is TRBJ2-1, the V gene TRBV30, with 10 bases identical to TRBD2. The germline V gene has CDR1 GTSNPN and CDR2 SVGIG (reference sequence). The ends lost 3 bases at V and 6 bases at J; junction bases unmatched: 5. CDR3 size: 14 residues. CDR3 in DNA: TGTGCCTGGAGGTCTAGCGGGAGTATCAATGAGCAGTTCTTC. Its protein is CAWRSSGSINEQFF.

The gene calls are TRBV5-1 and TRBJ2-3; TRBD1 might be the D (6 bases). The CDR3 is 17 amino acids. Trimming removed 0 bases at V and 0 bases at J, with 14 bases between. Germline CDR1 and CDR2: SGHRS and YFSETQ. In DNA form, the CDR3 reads TGCGCCAGCAGCTTGGGTGGGACAACCGTTAGCACAGATACGCAGTATTTT. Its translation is CASSLGGTTVSTDTQYF. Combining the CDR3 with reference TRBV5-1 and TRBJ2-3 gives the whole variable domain KAGVTQTPRYLIKTRGQQVTLSCSPISGHRSVSWYQQTPGQGLQFLFEYFSETQRNKGNFPGRFSGRQFSNSRSEMNVSTLELGDSALYLCASSLGGTTVSTDTQYFGPGTRLTVL.

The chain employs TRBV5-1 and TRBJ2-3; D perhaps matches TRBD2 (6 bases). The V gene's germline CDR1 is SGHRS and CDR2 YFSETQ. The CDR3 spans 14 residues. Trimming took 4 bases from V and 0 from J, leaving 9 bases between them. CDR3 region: CASSAGTSTDTQYF. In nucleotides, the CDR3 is TGCGCCAGCAGCGCAGGGACTAGCACAGATACGCAGTATTTT. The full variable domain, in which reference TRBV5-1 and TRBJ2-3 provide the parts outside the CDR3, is KAGVTQTPRYLIKTRGQQVTLSCSPISGHRSVSWYQQTPGQGLQFLFEYFSETQRNKGNFPGRFSGRQFSNSRSEMNVSTLELGDSALYLCASSAGTSTDTQYFGPGTRLTVL.

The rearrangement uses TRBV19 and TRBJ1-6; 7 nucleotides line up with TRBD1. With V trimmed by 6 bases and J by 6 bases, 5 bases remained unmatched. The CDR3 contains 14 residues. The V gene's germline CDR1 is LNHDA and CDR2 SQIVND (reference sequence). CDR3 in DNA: TGTGCCAGTAGCACCGGGACAGCTAATTCACCCCTCCACTTT. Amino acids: CASSTGTANSPLHF.

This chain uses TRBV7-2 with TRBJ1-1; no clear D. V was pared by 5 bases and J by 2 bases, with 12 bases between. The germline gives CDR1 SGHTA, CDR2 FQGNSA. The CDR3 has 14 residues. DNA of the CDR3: TGTGCCAGCAGCGTGGCAGGCATAAACACTGAAGCTTTCTTT. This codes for CASSVAGINTEAFF.

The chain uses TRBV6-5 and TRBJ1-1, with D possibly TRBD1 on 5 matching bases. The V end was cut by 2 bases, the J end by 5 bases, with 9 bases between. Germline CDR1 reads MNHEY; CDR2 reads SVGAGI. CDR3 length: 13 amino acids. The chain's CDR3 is CASSYGGFTEAFF. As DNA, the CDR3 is TGTGCCAGCAGTTACGGGGGGTTTACTGAAGCTTTCTTT.

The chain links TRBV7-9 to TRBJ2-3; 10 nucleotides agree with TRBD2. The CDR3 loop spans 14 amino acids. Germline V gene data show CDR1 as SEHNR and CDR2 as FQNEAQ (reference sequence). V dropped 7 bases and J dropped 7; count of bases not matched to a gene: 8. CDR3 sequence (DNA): TGTGCCAGCAATATAGCGGGAGGAGGAAATACGCAGTATTTT. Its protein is CASNIAGGGNTQYF.

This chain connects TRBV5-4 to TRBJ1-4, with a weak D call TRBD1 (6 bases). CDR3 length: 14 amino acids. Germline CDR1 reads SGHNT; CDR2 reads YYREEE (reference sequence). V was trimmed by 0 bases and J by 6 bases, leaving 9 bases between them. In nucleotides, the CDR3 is TGTGCCAGCAGCTTGGTAGGGGGTGATGAAAAACTGTTTTTT. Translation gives CASSLVGGDEKLFF.

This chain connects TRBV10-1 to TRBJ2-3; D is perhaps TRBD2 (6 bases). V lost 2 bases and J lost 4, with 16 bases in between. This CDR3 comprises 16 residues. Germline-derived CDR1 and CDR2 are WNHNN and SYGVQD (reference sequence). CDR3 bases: TGCGCCAGCAGTGAGACCCTCGGGAGTGGGGCAGATACGCAGTATTTT. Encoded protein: CASSETLGSGADTQYF.

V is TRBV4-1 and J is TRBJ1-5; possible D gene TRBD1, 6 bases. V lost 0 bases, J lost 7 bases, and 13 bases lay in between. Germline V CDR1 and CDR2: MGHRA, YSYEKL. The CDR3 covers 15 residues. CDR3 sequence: CASSQDQRGAQPQHF. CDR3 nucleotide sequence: TGCGCCAGCAGCCAAGATCAACGGGGGGCGCAGCCCCAGCATTTT.

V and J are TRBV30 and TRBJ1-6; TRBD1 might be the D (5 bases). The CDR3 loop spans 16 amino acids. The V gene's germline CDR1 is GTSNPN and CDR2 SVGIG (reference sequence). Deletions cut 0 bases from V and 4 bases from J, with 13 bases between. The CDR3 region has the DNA TGTGCCTGGAGTGTACCCGGGACTTATTATAATTCACCCCTCCACTTT. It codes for CAWSVPGTYYNSPLHF. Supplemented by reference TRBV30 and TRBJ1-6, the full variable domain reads SQTIHQWPATLVQPVGSPLSLECTVEGTSNPNLYWYRQAAGRGLQLLFYSVGIGQISSEVPQNLSASRPQDRQFILSSKKLLLSDSGFYLCAWSVPGTYYNSPLHFGNGTRLTVT.

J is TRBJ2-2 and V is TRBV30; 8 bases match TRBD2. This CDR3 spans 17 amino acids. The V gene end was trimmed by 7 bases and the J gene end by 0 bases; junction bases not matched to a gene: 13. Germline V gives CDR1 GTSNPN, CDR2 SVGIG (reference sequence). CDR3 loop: CASMFGRAGSNTGELFF. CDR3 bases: TGTGCCTCGATGTTCGGGAGGGCCGGTTCGAACACCGGGGAGCTGTTTTTT.

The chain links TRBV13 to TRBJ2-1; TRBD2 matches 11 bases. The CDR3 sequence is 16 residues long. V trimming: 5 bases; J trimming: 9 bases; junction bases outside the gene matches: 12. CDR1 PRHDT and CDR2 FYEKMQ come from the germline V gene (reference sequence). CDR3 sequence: CASSRLAGGGTTEQFF. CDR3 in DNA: TGTGCCAGCAGCCGCTTAGCGGGAGGGGGTACAACTGAGCAGTTCTTC.

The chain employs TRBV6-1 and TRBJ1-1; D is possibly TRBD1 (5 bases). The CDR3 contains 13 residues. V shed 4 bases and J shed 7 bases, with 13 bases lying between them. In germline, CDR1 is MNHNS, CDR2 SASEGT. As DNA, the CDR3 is TGTGCCAGCAGTGGATGGCGGGGCGGTGAAGCTTTCTTT. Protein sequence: CASSGWRGGEAFF.

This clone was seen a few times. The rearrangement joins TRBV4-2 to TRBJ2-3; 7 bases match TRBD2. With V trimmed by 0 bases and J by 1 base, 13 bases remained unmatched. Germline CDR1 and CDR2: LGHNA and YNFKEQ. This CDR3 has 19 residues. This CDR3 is CASSQEDGLAAWGTDTQYF. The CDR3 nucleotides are TGTGCCAGCAGCCAAGAGGATGGGCTAGCGGCATGGGGCACAGATACGCAGTATTTT.

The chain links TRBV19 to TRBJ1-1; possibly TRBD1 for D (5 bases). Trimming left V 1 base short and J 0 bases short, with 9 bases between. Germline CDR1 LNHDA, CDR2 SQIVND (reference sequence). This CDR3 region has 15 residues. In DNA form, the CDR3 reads TGTGCCAGTAGTATAGGACAGATCATGAACACTGAAGCTTTCTTT. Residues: CASSIGQIMNTEAFF.

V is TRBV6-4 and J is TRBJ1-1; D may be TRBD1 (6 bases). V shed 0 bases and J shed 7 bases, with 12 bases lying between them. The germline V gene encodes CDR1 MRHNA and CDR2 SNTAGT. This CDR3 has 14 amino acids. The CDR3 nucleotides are TGTGCCAGCAGTGACTCTGGGGGCCACGGTGAAGCTTTCTTT. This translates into CASSDSGGHGEAFF.

CDR3 protein: CASATVPDRGYEQYF. Written as DNA, the CDR3 is TGTGCCAGCGCAACCGTTCCGGACAGGGGGTACGAGCAGTACTTC. The V call is TRBV2, the J call TRBJ2-7, with 10 nucleotides matching TRBD1. The CDR3 sequence is 15 residues long. With 8 bases clipped from V and 4 bases from J, the junction kept 11 bases outside the gene matches. Germline CDR1 reads SNHLY; CDR2 reads FYNNEI.

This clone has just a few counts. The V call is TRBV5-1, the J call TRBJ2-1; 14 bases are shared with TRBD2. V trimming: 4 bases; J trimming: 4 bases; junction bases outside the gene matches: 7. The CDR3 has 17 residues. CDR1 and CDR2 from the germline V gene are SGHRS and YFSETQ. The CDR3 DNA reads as TGCGCCAGCAGCCTGGGACTAGCGGGAGCAACATACAATGAGCAGTTCTTC. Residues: CASSLGLAGATYNEQFF.

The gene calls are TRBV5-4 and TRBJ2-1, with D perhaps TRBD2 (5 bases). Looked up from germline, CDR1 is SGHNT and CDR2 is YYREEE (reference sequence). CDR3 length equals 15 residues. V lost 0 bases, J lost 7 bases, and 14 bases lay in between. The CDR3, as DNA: TGTGCCAGCAGCTTGGGGGTACTAGTTATGAATGAGCAGTTCTTC. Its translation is CASSLGVLVMNEQFF.

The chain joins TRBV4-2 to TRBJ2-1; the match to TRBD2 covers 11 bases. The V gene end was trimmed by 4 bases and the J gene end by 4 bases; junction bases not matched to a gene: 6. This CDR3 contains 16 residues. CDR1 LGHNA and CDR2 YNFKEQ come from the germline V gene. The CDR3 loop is CASSPGTSGAYNEQFF. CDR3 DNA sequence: TGTGCCAGCAGCCCCGGGACTAGCGGAGCTTACAATGAGCAGTTCTTC.

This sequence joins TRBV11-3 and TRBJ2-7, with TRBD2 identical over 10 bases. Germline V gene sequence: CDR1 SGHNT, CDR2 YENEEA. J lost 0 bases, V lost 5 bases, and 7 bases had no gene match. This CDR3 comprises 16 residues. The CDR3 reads CASSGRTSGLSYEQYF. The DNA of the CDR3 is TGTGCCAGCAGCGGGCGGACTAGCGGTCTCTCCTACGAGCAGTACTTC.

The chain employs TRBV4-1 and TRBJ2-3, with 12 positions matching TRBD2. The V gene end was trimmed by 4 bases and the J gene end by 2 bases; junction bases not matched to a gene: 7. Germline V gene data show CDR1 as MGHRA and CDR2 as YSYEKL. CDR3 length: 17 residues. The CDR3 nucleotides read TGCGCCAGCAGCCGTACGCGACTAGCGGGAGACACAGATACGCAGTATTTT. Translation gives CASSRTRLAGDTDTQYF.